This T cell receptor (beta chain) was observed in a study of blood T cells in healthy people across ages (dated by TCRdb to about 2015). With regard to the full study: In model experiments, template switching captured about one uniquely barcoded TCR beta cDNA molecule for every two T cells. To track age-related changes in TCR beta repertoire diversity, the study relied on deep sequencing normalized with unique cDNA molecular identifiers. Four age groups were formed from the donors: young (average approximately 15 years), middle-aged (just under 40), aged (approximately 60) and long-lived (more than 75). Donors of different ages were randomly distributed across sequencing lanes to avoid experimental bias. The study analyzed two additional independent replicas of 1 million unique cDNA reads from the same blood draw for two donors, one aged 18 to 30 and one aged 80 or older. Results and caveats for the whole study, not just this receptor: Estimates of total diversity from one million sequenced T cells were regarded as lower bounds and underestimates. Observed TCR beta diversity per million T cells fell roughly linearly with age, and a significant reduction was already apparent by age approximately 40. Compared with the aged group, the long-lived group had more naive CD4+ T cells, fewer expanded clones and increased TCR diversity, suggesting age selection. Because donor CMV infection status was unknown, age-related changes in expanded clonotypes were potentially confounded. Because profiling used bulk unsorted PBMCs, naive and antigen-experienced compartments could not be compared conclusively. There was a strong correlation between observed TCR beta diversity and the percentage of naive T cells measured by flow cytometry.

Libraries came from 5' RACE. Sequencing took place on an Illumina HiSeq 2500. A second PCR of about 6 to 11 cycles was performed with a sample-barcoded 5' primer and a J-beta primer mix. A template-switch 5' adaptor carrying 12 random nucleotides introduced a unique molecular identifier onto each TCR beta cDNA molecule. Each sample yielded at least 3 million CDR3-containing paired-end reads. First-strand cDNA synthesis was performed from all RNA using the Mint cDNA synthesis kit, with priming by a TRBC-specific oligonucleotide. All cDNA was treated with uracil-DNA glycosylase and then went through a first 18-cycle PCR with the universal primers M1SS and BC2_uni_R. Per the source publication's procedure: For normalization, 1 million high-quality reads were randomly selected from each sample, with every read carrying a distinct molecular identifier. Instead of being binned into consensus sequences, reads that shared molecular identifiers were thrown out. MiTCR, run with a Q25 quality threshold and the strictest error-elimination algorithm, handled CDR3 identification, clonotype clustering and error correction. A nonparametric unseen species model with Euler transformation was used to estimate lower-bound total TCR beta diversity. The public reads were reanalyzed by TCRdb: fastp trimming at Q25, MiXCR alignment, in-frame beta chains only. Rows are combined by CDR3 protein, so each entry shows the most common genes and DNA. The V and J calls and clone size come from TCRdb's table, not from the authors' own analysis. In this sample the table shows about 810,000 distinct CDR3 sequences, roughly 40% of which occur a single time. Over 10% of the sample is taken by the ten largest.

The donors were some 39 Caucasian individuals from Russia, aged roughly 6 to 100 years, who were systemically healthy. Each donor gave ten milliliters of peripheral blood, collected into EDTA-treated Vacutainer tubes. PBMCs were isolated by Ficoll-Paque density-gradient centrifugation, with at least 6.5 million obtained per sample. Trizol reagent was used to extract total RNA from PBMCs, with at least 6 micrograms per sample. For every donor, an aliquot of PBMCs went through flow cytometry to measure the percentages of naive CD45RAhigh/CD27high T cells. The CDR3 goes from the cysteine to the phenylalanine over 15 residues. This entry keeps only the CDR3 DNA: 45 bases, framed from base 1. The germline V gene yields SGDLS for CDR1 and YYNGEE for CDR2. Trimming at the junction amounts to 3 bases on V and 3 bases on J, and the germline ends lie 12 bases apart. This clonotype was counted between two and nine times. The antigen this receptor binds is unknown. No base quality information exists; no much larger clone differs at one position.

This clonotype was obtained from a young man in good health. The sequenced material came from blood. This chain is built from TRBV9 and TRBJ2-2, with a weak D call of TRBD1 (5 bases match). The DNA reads TGTGCCAGCAGCGGCGACACAGGATACACCGGGGAGCTGTTTTTT. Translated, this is CASSGDTGYTGELFF.